These T cell receptor beta chains were read from a single sample in a study of cytomegalovirus exposure and HLA in healthy donors. TCRdb's table, derived via immunoSEQ multiplex PCR, lists solely in-frame clones and lacks some. Of 230,000 or so clones in the sample, about nine tenths were seen once. Sequencing input: PBMCs. Source of these receptors: a girl under 10 years old in good health and CMV-seronegative. Each CDR3 is given with its conserved first and last residue. A D gene is named only where the DNA matches it firmly. Clone size is shown for a subset of rows, as once, few, many or a class of expanded clone.

V gene,D gene,J gene,clone size,CDR3 protein,CDR3 DNA
TRBV6-6,-,TRBJ1-3,-,CASMAGPGNTIYF,TGTGCCAGCATGGCAGGGCCTGGAAACACCATATATTTT
TRBV6-5,TRBD2,TRBJ2-1,-,CASSRGLAEQFF,TGTGCCAGCAGTCGCGGACTAGCGGAGCAGTTCTTC
TRBV27,-,TRBJ1-6,-,CASSVSPVIYNSPLHF,TGTGCCAGCAGTGTCTCTCCGGTTATCTATAATTCACCCCTCCACTTT
TRBV11-2,-,TRBJ1-1,-,CASSPLPGNTEAFF,TGTGCCAGCAGCCCCCTCCCGGGGAACACTGAAGCTTTCTTT
TRBV27,-,TRBJ2-5,-,CASKEGRLYQETQYF,TGTGCCAGCAAAGAAGGCAGGTTGTACCAAGAGACCCAGTACTTC
TRBV19,-,TRBJ2-7,-,CASSPSDQAYSYEQYF,TGTGCCAGTAGTCCCTCAGATCAGGCCTACTCCTACGAGCAGTACTTC
TRBV2,TRBD2,TRBJ2-1,-,CASRETSGRVIEFF,TGTGCCAGCAGGGAGACTAGCGGGAGGGTGATTGAGTTCTTC
TRBV4-2,TRBD1,TRBJ1-4,-,CASSQDTGEDNEKLFF,TGTGCCAGCAGCCAAGATACAGGGGAGGATAATGAAAAACTGTTTTTT
TRBV15,TRBD2,TRBJ2-5,-,CATSRDGTSFQETQYF,TGTGCCACCAGCAGAGACGGGACTAGCTTTCAAGAGACCCAGTACTTC
TRBV13,-,TRBJ2-4,-,CASSSTGEPKNIQYF,TGTGCCAGCAGCTCCACGGGGGAGCCCAAAAACATTCAGTACTTC
TRBV10-3,TRBD1,TRBJ1-2,-,CAISESGQGANGYTF,TGTGCCATCAGTGAGTCGGGACAGGGGGCAAATGGCTACACCTTC
TRBV2,TRBD1,TRBJ1-2,-,CARERGQGGDYGYTF,TGTGCCAGGGAGCGAGGACAGGGGGGTGACTATGGCTACACCTTC
TRBV28,-,TRBJ1-5,-,CASSPFRVGPNQPQHF,TGTGCCAGCAGTCCCTTTCGGGTAGGTCCCAATCAGCCCCAGCATTTT
TRBV20-1,-,TRBJ1-2,-,CSATDTYGYTF,TGCAGTGCTACAGACACCTACGGCTACACCTTC
TRBV10-3,-,TRBJ1-3,-,CAISGDLHSGNTIYF,TGTGCCATCAGTGGGGACTTACACTCTGGAAACACCATATATTTT
TRBV7-2,TRBD2,TRBJ2-1,-,CASSPLPGLAGGNGNEQFF,TGTGCCAGCAGCCCTCTGCCGGGACTAGCGGGGGGAAATGGCAATGAGCAGTTCTTC
TRBV5-5,-,TRBJ1-6,-,CASSYWESYNSPLHF,TGTGCCAGCAGCTACTGGGAGTCCTATAATTCACCCCTCCACTTT
TRBV6-5,-,TRBJ2-5,-,CASTHLSGQYF,TGTGCCAGCACCCACTTGAGTGGCCAGTACTTC
TRBV5-1,-,TRBJ2-1,-,CASSLDYNNEQFF,TGCGCCAGCAGCTTGGACTATAACAATGAGCAGTTCTTC
TRBV10-1,TRBD2,TRBJ2-7,-,CASSESASGRAYEQYF,TGCGCCAGCAGTGAGTCGGCTAGCGGGAGGGCCTACGAGCAGTACTTC
TRBV27,-,TRBJ2-3,-,CASSFRRADTQYF,TGTGCCAGCAGTTTTCGACGGGCAGATACGCAGTATTTT
TRBV28,-,TRBJ1-2,-,CASSSPAGSALSGYTF,TGTGCCAGCAGTTCCCCCGCGGGGTCGGCACTAAGTGGCTACACCTTC
TRBV5-1,-,TRBJ1-1,few,CASSPDIPSEAFF,TGCGCCAGCAGCCCGGACATTCCCTCGGAAGCTTTCTTT
TRBV7-9,-,TRBJ2-7,once,CASSSTGVDTYEQYF,TGTGCCAGCAGCTCGACGGGAGTCGACACCTACGAGCAGTACTTC
TRBV7-8,TRBD1,TRBJ1-2,-,CASSQTGSGYGYTF,TGTGCCAGCAGCCAGACAGGGTCTGGCTATGGCTACACCTTC
TRBV7-9,-,TRBJ2-7,-,CASSSRTSYEQYF,TGTGCCAGCAGCTCCCGGACATCGTACGAGCAGTACTTC
TRBV7-9,TRBD1,TRBJ2-7,-,CASSVGTGYYEQYF,TGTGCCAGCAGCGTGGGGACAGGCTACTACGAGCAGTACTTC
TRBV28,-,TRBJ2-7,-,CASSHSGYEQYF,TGTGCCAGCAGCCACAGCGGGTACGAGCAGTACTTC
TRBV2,-,TRBJ2-3,-,CASSVQSYNTDTQYF,TGTGCCAGCAGTGTACAGAGCTATAACACAGATACGCAGTATTTT
TRBV10-2,TRBD2,TRBJ2-5,once,CASLHRVAGGNMETQYF,TGCGCCAGCCTCCATCGGGTAGCGGGAGGGAATATGGAGACCCAGTACTTC
TRBV25-1,-,TRBJ1-1,few,CASSEWGDTEAFF,TGTGCCAGCAGTGAATGGGGGGACACTGAAGCTTTCTTT